This T cell receptor beta chain emerged from a study of blood T cell repertoires in COVID-19. Overall study: Italy, Spain and the United States were the sources of the convalescent and acute COVID-19 samples. In each case, the material was cDNA or gDNA derived from T cells, B-cell-depleted T cells, or PBMCs.

Study processing details: Amplification with reference gene primers provided the estimates of nucleated cell counts. The table came from immunoSEQ multiplex PCR; TCRdb's copy has only in-frame clones and leaves some out. V and J calls and clone size are given by that table; D and trimming were obtained from the DNA. The data show approximately 180,000 clones, roughly nine tenths seen once. The CDR3 sequence is 15 residues long. Germline-derived CDR1 and CDR2 are SEHNR and FQNEAQ (reference sequence). Trimming cost V 4 bases and J 4 bases, with 13 bases left between them. V and J are TRBV7-9 and TRBJ2-2; weak D call: TRBD1 (7 bases). The sequence derives from a man aged 55 to 70 with active or convalescent COVID-19. Sequencing was carried out using peripheral blood. CDR3 bases: TGTGCCAGCAGCTCATACAGGGGAGGCACCGGGGAGCTGTTTTTT. It is translated as CASSSYRGGTGELFF. Full variable domain (missing parts from reference TRBV7-9 and TRBJ2-2): DTGVSQNPRHKITKRGQNVTFRCDPISEHNRLYWYRQTLGQGPEFLTYFQNEAQLEKSRLLSDRFSAERPKGSFSTLEIQRTEQGDSAMYLCASSSYRGGTGELFFGEGSRLTVL.